This T cell receptor (beta chain) was sequenced during a study of cytomegalovirus exposure and HLA in healthy donors. This PCR relied on a set of 60 Vbeta primers and 13 Jbeta primers. Measured with immunoSEQ multiplex PCR; TCRdb has only the in-frame clones, and not every one. This table holds around 140,000 clones, about three quarters found once. Germline loops: CDR1 SGHTA, CDR2 FQGNSA. Trimming shortened V by 7 bases and J by 2 bases, and 21 bases separated the two germline ends. This CDR3 spans 16 amino acids. This TCR was recovered from a woman aged 18-35 years in good health and CMV-seronegative. The sample comprised PBMCs. The gene calls are TRBV7-2 and TRBJ2-7; D is perhaps TRBD1 (6 bases). The CDR3 reads CASTLRTDSKAYEQYF. The DNA for the CDR3 is TGTGCCAGCACCCTGCGGACAGATTCAAAAGCCTACGAGCAGTACTTC.